The clone carrying this T cell receptor beta chain was detected a few times. As yet, its antigen is unknown. The data are from a study of cytomegalovirus exposure and HLA in healthy donors. General study findings and limits: An Asian-associated ancestry cluster reportedly showed fewer N-insertions than the roughly 670-donor mean in a later analysis.

Germline values: CDR1 SGHRS, CDR2 YFSETQ. The V and J ends lost 0 bases and 8 bases respectively, with 12 bases between them. This CDR3 comprises 13 residues. The PCR employed 60 Vbeta primers together with 13 Jbeta primers. The repertoire was sequenced with immunoSEQ multiplex PCR; TCRdb's copy has only in-frame clones and lacks some. In the table there are about 160,000 clones, approximately 80% of which are singletons. This sequence originates from a man aged 50 to 59 in good health and CMV-seropositive. Sequenced material: PBMCs. The chain employs TRBV5-1 and TRBJ2-7; D possibly corresponds to TRBD2 (6 bases). The CDR3 region is CASSLDGGSQQYF. The CDR3 DNA reads as TGCGCCAGCAGCTTGGATGGAGGGAGCCAGCAGTACTTC.